This T cell receptor (beta chain) was captured by sequencing in a study of cytomegalovirus exposure and HLA in healthy donors. PCR involved 60 Vbeta and 13 Jbeta primers. Repertoires were generated with immunoSEQ multiplex PCR, while TCRdb's copy carries only in-frame clones and drops some. The sample contains about 160,000 clones, 65% to 90% of which appear only once. Whole-study results and caveats: A missense DCLRE1C variant was associated with V- and J-gene trimming of TCR beta chains in a later analysis, and an independent cohort replicated the association. Excluded were some V segments that proved indistinguishable, including TRBV6-2 and TRBV6-3.

Details on this clone: Its antigen is undetermined.

The donors, nominally healthy at sampling, likely had unrecorded immune exposures. This CDR3 is 17 amino acids long. Germline V gene data show CDR1 as MNHNS and CDR2 as SASEGT. V was cut by 4 bases and J by 0 bases, with 16 bases left in between. V usage is TRBV6-1 and J usage is TRBJ1-5; a weak D match, TRBD1 (5 bases). The sequenced sample was PBMCs. The sequence was collected from a middle-aged man in good health and CMV-seropositive. The CDR3 loop reads CASSGRSGGNSNQPQHF. The CDR3 DNA follows: TGTGCCAGCAGTGGTAGATCCGGGGGAAATAGCAATCAGCCCCAGCATTTT.